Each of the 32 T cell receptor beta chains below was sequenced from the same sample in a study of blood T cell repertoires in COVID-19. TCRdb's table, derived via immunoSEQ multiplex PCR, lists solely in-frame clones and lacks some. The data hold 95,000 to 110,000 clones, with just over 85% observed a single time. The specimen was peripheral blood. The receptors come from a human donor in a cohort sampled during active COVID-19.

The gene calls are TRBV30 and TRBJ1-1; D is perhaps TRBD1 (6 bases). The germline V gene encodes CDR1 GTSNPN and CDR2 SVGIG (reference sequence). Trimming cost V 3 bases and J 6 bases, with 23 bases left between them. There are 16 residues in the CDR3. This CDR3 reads CAWRAPTRGNLAEAFF. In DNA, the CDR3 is TGTGCCTGGAGAGCCCCTACAAGGGGGAACTTGGCTGAAGCTTTCTTT.

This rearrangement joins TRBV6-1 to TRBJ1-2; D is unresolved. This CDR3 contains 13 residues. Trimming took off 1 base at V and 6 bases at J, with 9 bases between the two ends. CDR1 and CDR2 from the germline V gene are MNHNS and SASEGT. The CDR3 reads CASSEVWENGYTF. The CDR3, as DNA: TGTGCCAGCAGTGAAGTGTGGGAGAATGGCTACACCTTC.

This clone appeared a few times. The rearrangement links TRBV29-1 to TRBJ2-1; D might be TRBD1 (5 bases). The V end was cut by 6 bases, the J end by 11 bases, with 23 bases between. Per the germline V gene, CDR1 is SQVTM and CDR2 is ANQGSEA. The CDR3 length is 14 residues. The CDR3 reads CSVTGPVVSTQQFF. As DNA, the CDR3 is TGCAGCGTAACAGGACCAGTAGTTTCGACCCAGCAGTTCTTC.

The CDR3 nucleotides read TGTGCCAGCAGTGACCCGGGAAAAGTCGGCGATCAGCCCCAGCATTTT. Translated: CASSDPGKVGDQPQHF. The chain uses TRBV2 and TRBJ1-5; D not certain. V gave up 3 bases and J gave up 5 bases, with 17 bases separating them. CDR3 length equals 16 residues. Looked up from germline, CDR1 is SNHLY and CDR2 is FYNNEI.

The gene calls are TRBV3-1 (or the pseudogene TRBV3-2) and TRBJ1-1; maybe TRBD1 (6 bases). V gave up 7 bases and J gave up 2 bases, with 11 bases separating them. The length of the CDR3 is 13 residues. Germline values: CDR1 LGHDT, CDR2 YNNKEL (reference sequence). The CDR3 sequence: CASNRRGNTEAFF. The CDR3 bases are TGTGCCAGCAACCGCAGGGGAAACACTGAAGCTTTCTTT.

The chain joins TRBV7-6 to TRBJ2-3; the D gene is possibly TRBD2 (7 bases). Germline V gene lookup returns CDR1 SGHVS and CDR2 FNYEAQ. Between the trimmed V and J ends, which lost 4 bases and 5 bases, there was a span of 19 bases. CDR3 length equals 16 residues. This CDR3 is CASSSLGSGGGDTQYF. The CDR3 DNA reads TGTGCCAGCAGCTCTCTAGGGTCGGGGGGCGGAGATACGCAGTATTTT.

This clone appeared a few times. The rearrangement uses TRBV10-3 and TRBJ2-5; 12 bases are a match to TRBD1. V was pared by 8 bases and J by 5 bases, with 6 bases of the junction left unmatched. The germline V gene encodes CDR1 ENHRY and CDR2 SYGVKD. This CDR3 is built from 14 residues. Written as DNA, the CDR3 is TGTGCCATCGGGGGACAGGGGGCTGAGGAGACCCAGTACTTC. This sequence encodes CAIGGQGAEETQYF.

CDR3 loop: CASSGTSGGETQYF. CDR3 DNA: TGTGCCAGTAGCGGGACTAGCGGGGGGGAGACCCAGTACTTC. The V and J genes are TRBV19 and TRBJ2-5; 15 bases align to TRBD2. The trim removed 6 bases at V and 5 bases at J, leaving 1 base unmatched. The germline CDR1 and CDR2 sequences are LNHDA and SQIVND (reference sequence). This CDR3 comprises 14 residues.

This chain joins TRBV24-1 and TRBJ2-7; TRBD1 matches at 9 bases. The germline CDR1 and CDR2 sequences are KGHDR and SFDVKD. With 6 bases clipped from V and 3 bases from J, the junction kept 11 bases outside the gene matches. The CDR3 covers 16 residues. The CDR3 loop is CATSLGQGEANYEQYF. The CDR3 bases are TGTGCCACCAGTCTGGGACAGGGTGAGGCAAACTACGAGCAGTACTTC.

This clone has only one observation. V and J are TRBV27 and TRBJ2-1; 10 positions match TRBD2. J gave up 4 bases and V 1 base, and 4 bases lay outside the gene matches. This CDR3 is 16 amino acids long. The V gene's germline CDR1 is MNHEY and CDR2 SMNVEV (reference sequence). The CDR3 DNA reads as TGTGCCAGCAGTTTATTTCCTAGCGGGGGATACAATGAGCAGTTCTTC. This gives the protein CASSLFPSGGYNEQFF.

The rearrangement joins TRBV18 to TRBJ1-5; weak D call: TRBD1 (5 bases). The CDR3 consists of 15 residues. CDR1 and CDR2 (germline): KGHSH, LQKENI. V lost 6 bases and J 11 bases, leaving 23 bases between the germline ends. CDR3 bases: TGTGCCAGCTCGCCCTCAGGGTCCTCAGGCGCAGCCCAGCATTTT. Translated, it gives CASSPSGSSGAAQHF.

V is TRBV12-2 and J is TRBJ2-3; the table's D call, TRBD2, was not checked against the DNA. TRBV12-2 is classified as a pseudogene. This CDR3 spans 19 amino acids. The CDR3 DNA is TGTGCAAGTCGCTTAGTTCGACAGGACCTAGCGGGGGGTGCAGATACGCAGTATTTT. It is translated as CASRLVRQDLAGGADTQYF.

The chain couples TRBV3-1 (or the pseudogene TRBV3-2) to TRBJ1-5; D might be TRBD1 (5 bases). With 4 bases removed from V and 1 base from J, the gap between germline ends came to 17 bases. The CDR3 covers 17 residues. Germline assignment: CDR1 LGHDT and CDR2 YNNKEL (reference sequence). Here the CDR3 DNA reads TGTGCCAGCAGCCGATCCGCGGGGGGAGGGAGCAATCAGCCCCAGCATTTT. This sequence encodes CASSRSAGGGSNQPQHF.

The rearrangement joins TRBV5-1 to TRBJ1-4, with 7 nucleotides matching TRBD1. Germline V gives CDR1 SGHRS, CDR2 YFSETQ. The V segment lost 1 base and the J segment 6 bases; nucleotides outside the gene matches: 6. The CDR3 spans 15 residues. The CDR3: CASSLQGVGYEKLFF. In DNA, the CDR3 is TGCGCCAGCAGCTTGCAGGGGGTCGGGTATGAAAAACTGTTTTTT.

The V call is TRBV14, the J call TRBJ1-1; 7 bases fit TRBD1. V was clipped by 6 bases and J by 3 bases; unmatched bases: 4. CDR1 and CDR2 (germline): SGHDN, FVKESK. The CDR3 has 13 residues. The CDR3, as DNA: TGTGCCAGCAGTCTCACAGGGGACACTGAAGCTTTCTTT. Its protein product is CASSLTGDTEAFF.

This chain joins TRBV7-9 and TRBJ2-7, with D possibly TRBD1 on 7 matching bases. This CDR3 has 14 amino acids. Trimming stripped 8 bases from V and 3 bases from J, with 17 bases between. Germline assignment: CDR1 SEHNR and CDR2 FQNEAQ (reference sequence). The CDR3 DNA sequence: TGTGCCAGCCCGCGGGCAGGGGGACTCTACGAGCAGTACTTC. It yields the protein CASPRAGGLYEQYF. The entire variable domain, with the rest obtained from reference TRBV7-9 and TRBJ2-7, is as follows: DTGVSQNPRHKITKRGQNVTFRCDPISEHNRLYWYRQTLGQGPEFLTYFQNEAQLEKSRLLSDRFSAERPKGSFSTLEIQRTEQGDSAMYLCASPRAGGLYEQYFGPGTRLTVT.

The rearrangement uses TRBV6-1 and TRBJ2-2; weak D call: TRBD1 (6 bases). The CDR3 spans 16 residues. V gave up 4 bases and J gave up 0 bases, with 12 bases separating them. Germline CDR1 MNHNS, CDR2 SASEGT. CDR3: CASSVQQGTNTGELFF. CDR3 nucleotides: TGTGCCAGCAGTGTTCAACAGGGAACGAACACCGGGGAGCTGTTTTTT.

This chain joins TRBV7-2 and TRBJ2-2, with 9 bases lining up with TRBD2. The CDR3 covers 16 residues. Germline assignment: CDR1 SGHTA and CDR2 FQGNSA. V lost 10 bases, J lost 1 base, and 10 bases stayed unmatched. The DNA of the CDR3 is TGTGCCACCACCCGACTAGCGGAACTGAACACCGGGGAGCTGTTTTTT. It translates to CATTRLAELNTGELFF. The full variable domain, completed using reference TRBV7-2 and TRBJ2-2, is GAGVSQSPSNKVTEKGKDVELRCDPISGHTALYWYRQSLGQGLEFLIYFQGNSAPDKSGLPSDRFSAERTGGSVSTLTIQRTQQEDSAVYLCATTRLAELNTGELFFGEGSRLTVL.

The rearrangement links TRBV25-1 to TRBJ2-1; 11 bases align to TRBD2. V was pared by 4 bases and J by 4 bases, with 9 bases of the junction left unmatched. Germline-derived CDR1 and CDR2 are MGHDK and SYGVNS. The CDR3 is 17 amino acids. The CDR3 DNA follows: TGTGCCAGCAGTGCCCGACTAGCGGGAAATATTTACAATGAGCAGTTCTTC. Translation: CASSARLAGNIYNEQFF.

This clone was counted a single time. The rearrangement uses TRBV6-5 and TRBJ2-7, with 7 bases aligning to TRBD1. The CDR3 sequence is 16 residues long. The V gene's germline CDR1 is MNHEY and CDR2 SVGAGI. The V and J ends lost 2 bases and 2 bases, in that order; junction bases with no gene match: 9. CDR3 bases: TGTGCCAGCAGTTACCCCTCTACGAGGGGGCCCTACGAGCAGTACTTC. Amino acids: CASSYPSTRGPYEQYF.

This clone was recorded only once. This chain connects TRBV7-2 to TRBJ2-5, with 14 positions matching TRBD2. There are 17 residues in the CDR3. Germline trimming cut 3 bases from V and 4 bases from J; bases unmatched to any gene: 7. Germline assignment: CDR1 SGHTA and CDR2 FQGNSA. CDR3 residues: CASSLRLAGGAGETQYF. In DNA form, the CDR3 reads TGTGCCAGCAGCTTGCGACTAGCGGGGGGGGCGGGAGAGACCCAGTACTTC.

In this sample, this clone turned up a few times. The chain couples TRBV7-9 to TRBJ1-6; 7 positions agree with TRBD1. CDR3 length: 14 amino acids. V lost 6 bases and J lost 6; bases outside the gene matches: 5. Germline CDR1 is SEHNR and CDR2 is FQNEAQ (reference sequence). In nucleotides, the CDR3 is TGTGCCAGCAGTTCCTGGGACAGTAATTCACCCCTCCACTTT. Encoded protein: CASSSWDSNSPLHF.

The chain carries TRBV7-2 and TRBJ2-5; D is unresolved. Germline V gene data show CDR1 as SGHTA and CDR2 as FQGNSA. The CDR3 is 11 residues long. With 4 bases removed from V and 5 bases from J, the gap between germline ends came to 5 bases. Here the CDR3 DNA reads TGTGCCAGCAGCTCTGTGGAGACCCAGTACTTC. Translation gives CASSSVETQYF.

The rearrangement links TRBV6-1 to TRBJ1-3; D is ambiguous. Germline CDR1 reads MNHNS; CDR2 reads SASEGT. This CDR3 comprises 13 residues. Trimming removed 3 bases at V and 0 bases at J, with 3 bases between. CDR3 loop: CASSESSGNTIYF. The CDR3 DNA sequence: TGTGCCAGCAGTGAGAGCTCTGGAAACACCATATATTTT.

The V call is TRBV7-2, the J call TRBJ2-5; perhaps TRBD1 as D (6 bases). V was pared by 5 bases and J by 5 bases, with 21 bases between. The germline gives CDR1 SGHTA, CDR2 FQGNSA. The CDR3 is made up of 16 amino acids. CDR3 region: CASSPGAGTIFETQYF. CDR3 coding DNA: TGTGCCAGCAGCCCAGGGGCGGGTACCATATTCGAGACCCAGTACTTC.

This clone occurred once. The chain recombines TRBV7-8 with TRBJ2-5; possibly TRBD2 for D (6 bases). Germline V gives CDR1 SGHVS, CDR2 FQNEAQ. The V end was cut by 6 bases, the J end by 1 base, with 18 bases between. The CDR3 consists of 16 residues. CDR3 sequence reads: CASRWRGDLGQETQYF. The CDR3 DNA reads TGTGCCAGCAGATGGAGGGGCGACTTGGGCCAAGAGACCCAGTACTTC.

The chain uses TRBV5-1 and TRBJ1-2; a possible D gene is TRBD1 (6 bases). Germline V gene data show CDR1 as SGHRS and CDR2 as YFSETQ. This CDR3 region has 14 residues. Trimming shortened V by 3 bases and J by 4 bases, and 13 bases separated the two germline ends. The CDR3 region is CASSSGTTSYGYTF. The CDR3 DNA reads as TGCGCCAGCAGCTCGGGGACAACCTCCTATGGCTACACCTTC.

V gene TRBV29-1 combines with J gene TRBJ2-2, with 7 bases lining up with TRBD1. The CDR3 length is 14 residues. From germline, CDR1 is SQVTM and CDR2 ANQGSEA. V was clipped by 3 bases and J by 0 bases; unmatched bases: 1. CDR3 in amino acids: CSVDQGANTGELFF. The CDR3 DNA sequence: TGCAGCGTTGATCAGGGGGCGAACACCGGGGAGCTGTTTTTT.

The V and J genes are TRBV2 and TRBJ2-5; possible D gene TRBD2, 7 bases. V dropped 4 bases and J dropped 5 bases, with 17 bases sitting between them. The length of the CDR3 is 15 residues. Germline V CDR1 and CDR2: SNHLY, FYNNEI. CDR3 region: CASSAVSGGRETQYF. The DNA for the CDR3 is TGTGCCAGCAGTGCAGTTTCCGGGGGGCGGGAGACCCAGTACTTC.

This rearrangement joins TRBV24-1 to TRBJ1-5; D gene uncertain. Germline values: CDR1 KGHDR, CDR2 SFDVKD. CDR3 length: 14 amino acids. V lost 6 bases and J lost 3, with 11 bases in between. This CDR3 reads CATSSRQANQPQHF. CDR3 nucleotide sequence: TGTGCCACCAGTAGTCGGCAGGCCAATCAGCCCCAGCATTTT.

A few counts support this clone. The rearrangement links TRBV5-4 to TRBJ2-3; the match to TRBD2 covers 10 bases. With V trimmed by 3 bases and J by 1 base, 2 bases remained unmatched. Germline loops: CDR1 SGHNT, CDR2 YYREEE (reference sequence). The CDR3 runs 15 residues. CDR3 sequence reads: CASSWGTSGTDTQYF. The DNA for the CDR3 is TGTGCCAGCAGCTGGGGGACTAGCGGCACAGATACGCAGTATTTT.

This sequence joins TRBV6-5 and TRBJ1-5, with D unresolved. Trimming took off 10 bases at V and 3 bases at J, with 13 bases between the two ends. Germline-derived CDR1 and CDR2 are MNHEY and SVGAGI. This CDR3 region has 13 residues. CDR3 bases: TGTGCCATTAGTCGGGGTTCCAATCAGCCCCAGCATTTT. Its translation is CAISRGSNQPQHF.